This T cell receptor beta chain emerged from a study of T cells in pancreatic ductal adenocarcinoma. Study findings and constraints: Tumor samples had fewer productive templates and approximately 7.9-fold fewer unique clonotypes than blood.

Selected pancreatic ductal adenocarcinoma patients had undergone surgery without neoadjuvant therapy. Notes on this clone: Antigen unknown.

From germline, CDR1 is SGDLS and CDR2 YYNGEE. With V trimmed by 4 bases and J by 4 bases, 15 bases remained unmatched. This CDR3 region has 17 residues. Data came from immunoSEQ multiplex PCR; TCRdb stores just in-frame clones and leaves some out. This sample has more than 25,000 clones, with roughly nine tenths found just once. The TCR sequence derives from a human donor with pancreatic ductal adenocarcinoma. This sequence joins TRBV9 and TRBJ2-3; 7 bases align to TRBD2. Sequencing used PBMCs. CDR3 amino acids: CASSPRLSAGRPDTQYF. The DNA of the CDR3 is TGTGCCAGCAGCCCACGTTTATCAGCCGGGAGGCCAGATACGCAGTATTTT. Drawing the rest from reference TRBV9 and TRBJ2-3, the complete variable domain is DSGVTQTPKHLITATGQRVTLRCSPRSGDLSVYWYQQSLDQGLQFLIQYYNGEERAKGNILERFSAQQFPDLHSELNLSSLELGDSALYFCASSPRLSAGRPDTQYFGPGTRLTVL.